The present TCR beta chain was sequenced within a study of shared clonotypes between healthy human individuals. Under the authors' procedure: ImmunoSEQ junction-only sequences lacked quality scores, so their filtering differed. Method: immunoSEQ multiplex PCR; TCRdb's copy keeps in-frame clones and lacks some. V and J calls plus clone size are reproduced from that table; the DNA served to infer D and trimming. The sample contains about 2.2 million clones, 85% to 95% of which appear only once. Germline-derived CDR1 and CDR2 are SEHNR and FQNEAQ (reference sequence). The CDR3 consists of 13 residues. Trimming stripped 5 bases from V and 2 bases from J, with 9 bases between. Cells designated naive CD8 were CD45RO-negative and were positively selected for CCR7, with terminally differentiated effector memory CD45RA+ cells excluded.

The rearrangement uses TRBV7-9 and TRBJ2-5; D not resolved. Material: naive CD8+ T cells from PBMCs. This sequence originates from a man younger than 35 in good health. Some clones in this sample may be carry-over from other donors' samples. CDR3 coding DNA: TGTGCCAGCAGCAACACAGAGCAAGAGACCCAGTACTTC. Protein product: CASSNTEQETQYF.